This paragraph reports one T cell receptor beta chain. This clone was recorded a few times. What antigen it recognizes has not been identified. No much larger clonotype is one base removed from it; base qualities were not supplied. The method behind the library was the immunoSEQ multiplex PCR assay. For the multiplex PCR, a mixture combining 60 forward primers for TCR Vbeta segments and 13 reverse primers for TCR Jbeta segments was used. A multiplex PCR assay on genomic DNA amplified the CDR3 region of rearranged TCR beta genes. The Illumina HiSeq System was used to sequence the amplified TCR beta libraries as 87-base-pair reads. From the authors' description of their analysis: A later analysis counted about 80 million unique TCR beta chains across the 700 or so repertoires, and around 12 million of these chains were shared by at least two donors. Raw reads were error-corrected and collapsed into unique sequences by a nearest-neighbor algorithm in which closely related sequences were merged to remove PCR and sequencing errors. V, D and J gene segments were assigned by aligning CDR3 sequences to IMGT reference sequences. For a sequence to be retained, at least a six-nucleotide match to both a V gene segment and a J gene segment was required. A rearrangement was called productive if the CDR3 had no stop codons and remained in frame with V and J, and every other rearrangement was called non-productive. Following IMGT convention, CDR3 was defined as the stretch from the second conserved V-encoded cysteine up to the conserved J-encoded phenylalanine. In an earlier analysis of around 570 of the donors, sequences lacking an unambiguous match to a single V gene segment were excluded. In an earlier analysis of 587 of the donors, a V segment was called functional when productive rearrangements were above 56.7%, and segregating when the standard deviation between donors exceeded 5%. To diagnose cytomegalovirus status from the catalog of TCR beta chain sequences, a statistical classification framework was built. A later analysis assigned V and J genes by comparing TCR nucleotide sequences with IMGT/GENE-DB human TR gene sequences. Using the TCRdist pipeline, a later analysis assigned CDR3 sequences along with most-parsimonious VDJ recombination scenarios. In a later analysis, each TCR beta chain was defined by its CDR3 amino acid sequence together with its V-gene family, and reads without a unique V-gene family were excluded. In a later analysis, several hundred highly shared, low-generation-probability nucleotide sequences were removed to address suspected cross-contamination and a sequencing artifact. A later analysis calculated a clonal expansion index for each public chain from normalized within-repertoire ranks of inferred template counts. Generation probabilities in a later analysis came from a VDJ recombination model fitted to out-of-frame rearrangements, and those results were checked against IGoR. In a later analysis, TCR-TCR, TCR-HLA and TCR-CMV co-occurrence was scored with hypergeometric tests, and a repertoire-size bias correction was applied to TCR pairs. To estimate false discovery rates, a later analysis permuted the HLA or CMV assignments 20 times. A later analysis grouped co-occurring TCRs with DBSCAN, adding TCRdist sequence similarity when clustering within HLA-allele-positive subsets. Repertoires with fewer than 30,000 or more than 120,000 public chains, plus five repertoires with anomalous nucleotide sharing, were excluded from co-occurrence clustering. The table comes from immuneACCESS by way of TCRdb, which keeps in-frame sequences with V and J called. Part of the clones is missing from these tables; in studies checked, under half for an unresolved V gene and the rest for unknown reasons. From that table come the V and J calls and clone size; the DNA was used to work out D and trimming. The sample table holds over 150,000 clones, of which 82% were seen once. 1.5% of the sample lies in the top ten.

The cysteine opens and the phenylalanine closes a CDR3 of 19 amino acids. The read is trimmed to its CDR3 DNA, 57 bases read in frame from base 1. Based on the germline V gene, the CDR1 and CDR2 sequences are SGHTA and FQGNSA. V drops 6 bases and J drops 2 bases, leaving 27 bases in between. The data were taken from a study of cytomegalovirus exposure and HLA in healthy donors (TCRdb year 2017). Turning to the overall study: According to an earlier analysis of around 600 of the donors, roughly 180 million T cells yielded roughly 110 million unique TCR beta sequences and about 300 Gb of sequence data. About five DR-DQ haplotypes were handled as single units for association and clustering because linkage in the cohort was strong. An early release that covered approximately 600 HLA-typed donors contained 300 to 350 gigabases of sequencing data and 65 million to 100 million unique TCR sequences. Of the approximately 400 genotyped donors, about 80% fell in the genetic ancestry cluster associated with self-reported Caucasian donors. In an earlier analysis of 587 of the donors, high-throughput TCR beta sequencing was used to judge whether each TCR beta V gene segment behaved as functional or pseudogenic. The later analysis used no new phenotypic data to find candidate immune exposures, relying instead on TCR beta sequences and their occurrence across donors. Both class I and class II loci were covered by HLA typing, at four-digit resolution. Among a few hundred genotyped donors of the cohort, an average of about 240,000 unique TCR beta nucleotide sequences were sequenced per donor, about a sixth of them non-productive. A later genetic analysis used genome-wide SNP genotypes for about 65% of the 666 donors, treating that subset as a discovery cohort. Donor age, sex, ethnicity and CMV serostatus were collected together with the repertoire data. Besides the first cohort of some 670 subjects, a separate validation cohort made up of roughly 120 different subjects was used. The study aimed to test whether cataloging public T cell receptors could reveal signatures of past pathogen exposure. All discovery cohort repertoires had been generated on a single sequencing platform. Typing coverage varied by locus: roughly 629-630 donors for A, B, C, DRB1 and DQB1; roughly 560 for DQA1; around 610 for DPA1; 400 to 480 for DPB1. The study profiled the T cell repertoires of more than 500 subjects by immunosequencing and related them to cytomegalovirus serostatus. To predict cytomegalovirus infection status, the study combined high-throughput TCR immunosequencing, statistical association of individual TCRs with disease status, and machine learning. A later analysis re-analyzed previously published TCR beta repertoires from roughly 690 donors and added high-resolution HLA genotyping to study TCR occurrence patterns.

The cohort consisted of 666 healthy bone marrow donors. Cohort members were all nominally healthy when sampled, although unrecorded immune exposures were likely present. The donor was CMV seropositive and was included in the group of 289 seropositive cohort members. A peripheral blood sample was collected from each donor, and TCR beta sequencing was performed on peripheral blood mononuclear cells. Genomic DNA was extracted from the blood cell samples with the Qiagen DNeasy Blood Extraction Kit. Broad study findings and their caveats: An earlier analysis of 450 to 750 of the donors showed that most TCR beta V segments appeared in productive rearrangements either about 87% or about 30% of the time, which broadly matched IMGT annotations. A later analysis found that TCR association rates varied across HLA loci, with DRB1 alleles showing the most associated TCRs and HLA-C alleles the fewest. At a false discovery rate of 0.05, a later analysis linked about 17,000 TCR beta sequences to specific HLA alleles. The classifier was reported to diagnose cytomegalovirus status with high specificity and sensitivity in both the original and validation cohorts. According to a later genetic analysis, donors in an Asian-associated ancestry cluster had fewer N-insertions in productive TCRs than the roughly 700-donor mean. When HLA alleles, especially DR and DQ, strongly co-occurred, TCR associations were difficult to assign to individual alleles. A later analysis found that most CMV-associated TCR beta chains appeared HLA-restricted, with HLA associations seemingly driven largely by CMV exposure. In a later analysis, HLA-associated TCR beta chains were found to be more clonally expanded and to have lower generation probabilities than equally common non-associated chains. A group of highly shared sequence variants was considered likely to be a technical artifact of the sequencing pipeline. The earlier analysis of approximately 590 of the donors excluded 15 to 20 rarely observed V segments, including chromosome 9 orphons, because counts were too low. Because HLA typing was missing for some donors at each locus, association tests included only the typed subset. Three of the identified cytomegalovirus-associated TCR beta chains were confirmed in vitro to be specific for cytomegalovirus antigens. Linkage disequilibrium might explain the correlated functional status among segregating V segments, but an unknown experimental factor could not be ruled out. According to the authors, the approach could potentially be generalized to other disease states and immunological phenotypes. An association between a missense DCLRE1C variant and V-gene and J-gene trimming of TCR beta chains was found in a later genetic analysis and replicated in an independent cohort. A further reported finding was that TCR beta sequences accurately predicted the HLA-A and HLA-B alleles for most subjects in the first cohort. Some IMGT-functional V segments, including TRBV6-2 and TRBV6-3, could not be distinguished by the 87-base-pair reads and were therefore excluded. For the cohort, immune exposure information was limited to CMV serostatus. Across donors, most TCR sequences were observed very rarely, whereas some public TCRs were present in many individuals. Presence/absence analyses assumed roughly uniform sequencing depth across donors, an assumption that may not hold. In the study, some 160 TCR beta chains were listed as associated with cytomegalovirus. This cohort had only TCR beta chains sequenced, and the lack of alpha or paired-chain data limited which features could be detected. Several of the top co-occurrence clusters appeared to be linked to parvovirus B19, influenza, CMV and Epstein-Barr virus, according to a later analysis.

This sequence was found in a girl aged 5-17 years in good health and CMV-seropositive. The sequencing sample was made of PBMCs. The rearranged chain carries TRBV7-2 and TRBJ2-3, with TRBD2 perhaps the D gene, on 6 matching bases. The sequenced DNA: TGTGCCAGCAGTGCCCGACCTCTTGTTGGCGGGATTTACACAGATACGCAGTATTTT. Its translation reads: CASSARPLVGGIYTDTQYF.